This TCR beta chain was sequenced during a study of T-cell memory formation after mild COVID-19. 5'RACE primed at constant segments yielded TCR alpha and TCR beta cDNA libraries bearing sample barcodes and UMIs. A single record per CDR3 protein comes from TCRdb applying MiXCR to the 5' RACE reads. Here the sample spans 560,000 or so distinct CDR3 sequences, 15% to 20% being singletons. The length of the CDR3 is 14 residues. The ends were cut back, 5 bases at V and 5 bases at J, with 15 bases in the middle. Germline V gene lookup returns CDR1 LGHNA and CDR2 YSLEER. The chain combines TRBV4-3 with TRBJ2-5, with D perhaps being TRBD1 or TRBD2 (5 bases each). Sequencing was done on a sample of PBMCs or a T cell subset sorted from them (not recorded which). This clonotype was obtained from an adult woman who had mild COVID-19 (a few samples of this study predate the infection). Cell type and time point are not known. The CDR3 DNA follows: TGCGCCAGCAGCGGGGGTAGAGGGGACGAGACCCAGTACTTC. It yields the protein CASSGGRGDETQYF.